This entry lists 10 T cell receptor beta chains sequenced from one sample in a study of blood T cells in healthy people across ages. Using a J-beta primer mix together with a sample-barcoded 5' primer, a second PCR was run for roughly 6 to 12 cycles. From the 5' RACE reads, TCRdb called clonotypes with MiXCR, one entry per CDR3 protein. Of 1.5 million to 2 million distinct CDR3 sequences listed, 28% are singletons. Sequencing input: blood. The source of these receptors is a woman aged 30 to 39 in good health.

Of note for this clonotype: The junction departs from the called germline gene at one end, perhaps through a read error. The chain combines TRBV4-3 with TRBJ2-7; 10 bases are a match to TRBD2. The CDR3 is 15 residues long. Germline CDR1 is LGHNA and CDR2 is YSLEER. The CDR3 nucleotides are TGCGCCAGCCGCCAAGCGTCTAGCGGGAGTTACGAGCAGTACTTC. Protein sequence: CASRQASSGSYEQYF.

The V gene is TRBV3-1, the J gene TRBJ1-1; D not certain. Trimming removed 2 bases from V and 1 base from J, with 11 bases in between. Germline V gene sequence: CDR1 LGHDT, CDR2 YNNKEL (reference sequence). This CDR3 has 15 amino acids. The CDR3 protein is CASSQPSRPNTEAFF. The CDR3 coding sequence is TGTGCCAGCAGCCAACCCAGCAGGCCGAACACTGAAGCTTTCTTT.

This chain connects TRBV5-5 to TRBJ2-7; 9 bases line up with TRBD2. The CDR3 consists of 15 residues. Germline V gene sequence: CDR1 SGHKS, CDR2 YYEKEE (reference sequence). The junction had 6 bases not matched to a gene; V was cut back by 1 base and J by 4 bases. CDR3 amino acids: CASSLWSGGTYEQYF. The CDR3 nucleotides are TGTGCCAGCAGCTTGTGGAGCGGGGGGACTTACGAGCAGTACTTC. Variable domain in full (rest from reference TRBV5-5 and TRBJ2-7): DAGVTQSPTHLIKTRGQQVTLRCSPISGHKSVSWYQQVLGQGPQFIFQYYEKEERGRGNFPDRFSARQFPNYSSELNVNALLLGDSALYLCASSLWSGGTYEQYFGPGTRLTVT.

This clonotype was observed many times. The chain combines TRBV5-1 with TRBJ2-5; possibly TRBD1 for D (7 bases). The V end lost 4 bases, the J end lost 4 bases, and 23 bases lay between the germline ends. Germline-derived CDR1 and CDR2 are SGHRS and YFSETQ. The CDR3 runs 17 residues. CDR3 region: CASSLEGRQGLGETQYF. The DNA of the CDR3 is TGCGCCAGCAGCCTGGAGGGAAGACAGGGCTTAGGAGAGACCCAGTACTTC. The full variable domain, in which reference TRBV5-1 and TRBJ2-5 provide the parts outside the CDR3, is KAGVTQTPRYLIKTRGQQVTLSCSPISGHRSVSWYQQTPGQGLQFLFEYFSETQRNKGNFPGRFSGRQFSNSRSEMNVSTLELGDSALYLCASSLEGRQGLGETQYFGPGTRLLVL.

CDR3 region: CASSLRTSGRAYYNEQFF. As DNA, the CDR3 is TGTGCCAGCAGCCTACGGACTAGCGGGAGGGCCTACTACAATGAGCAGTTCTTC. The V gene is TRBV5-5, the J gene TRBJ2-1, with 15 positions matching TRBD2. CDR3 size: 18 residues. Germline trimming cut 4 bases from V and 3 bases from J; bases unmatched to any gene: 8. Germline CDR1 and CDR2: SGHKS and YYEKEE (reference sequence).

The rearrangement links TRBV7-9 to TRBJ1-6; the match to TRBD1 covers 9 bases. The CDR3 runs 15 residues. The trim removed 1 base at V and 9 bases at J, leaving 4 bases unmatched. In germline, CDR1 is SEHNR, CDR2 FQNEAQ (reference sequence). The DNA of the CDR3 is TGTGCCAGCAGCTTAGAAGGGACAGGGACTTCACCCCTCCACTTT. Translating gives CASSLEGTGTSPLHF.

V gene TRBV20-1 combines with J gene TRBJ2-3; TRBD2 aligns across 9 bases. V shed 7 bases and J 3 bases; nucleotides not matched to a gene: 5. The germline CDR1 and CDR2 sequences are DFQATT and SNEGSKA (reference sequence). CDR3 length: 13 residues. Here the CDR3 DNA reads TGCAGTGTACTAAGCGGGAGGACAGATACGCAGTATTTT. It specifies CSVLSGRTDTQYF.

This clonotype was counted between two and nine times. The chain uses TRBV18 and TRBJ2-7; 8 nucleotides match TRBD1. CDR1 is KGHSH and CDR2 is LQKENI in the germline V gene. Trimming at V came to 1 base and at J to 6 bases, leaving 8 bases not matched to a gene. CDR3 length: 15 amino acids. The CDR3 DNA is TGTGCCAGCTCACCACGCTCGGCAGGGGGCGGCGAGCAGTACTTC. Amino acids: CASSPRSAGGGEQYF.

This sequence joins TRBV20-1 and TRBJ2-5; the D gene is possibly TRBD1 (5 bases). Germline CDR1 is DFQATT and CDR2 is SNEGSKA (reference sequence). The CDR3 has 15 residues. The V and J ends lost 0 bases and 5 bases respectively, with 16 bases between them. The CDR3 bases are TGCAGTGCTAGAGATCTATACCAGGGCCGGGAGACCCAGTACTTC. It specifies CSARDLYQGRETQYF.

The genes are TRBV29-1 and TRBJ1-1; D is possibly TRBD1 (5 bases). Germline V CDR1 and CDR2: SQVTM, ANQGSEA. The germline V and J ends were trimmed by 5 bases and 2 bases, with 12 bases remaining between them. The CDR3 consists of 13 residues. CDR3 in amino acids: CSVRTPGNTEAFF. The CDR3 DNA sequence: TGCAGCGTTCGGACACCGGGAAACACTGAAGCTTTCTTT.